The next 3 T cell receptor beta chains were all read from a single sample in a study of T cell repertoires in cytomegalovirus infection. TCRdb ran MiXCR on the reads and lists one entry per CDR3 protein. Among 740,000 or so distinct CDR3 sequences listed, 35% were seen once. Sequencing was done on a sample of PBMCs. These receptors originate from a human donor in good health (CMV status not recorded). Some clones in this sample may be carry-over from other donors' samples.

CDR3 loop: CATSRDPATAYEQYF. DNA of the CDR3: TGTGCCACCAGCAGAGATCCTGCGACAGCCTACGAGCAGTACTTC. This sequence joins TRBV15 and TRBJ2-7, with D possibly TRBD1 on 5 matching bases. The CDR3 has 15 residues. V was pared by 0 bases and J by 2 bases, with 11 bases between. Germline V lookup: CDR1 LNHNV, CDR2 YYDKDF (reference sequence).

In this sample, this clonotype turned up a few times. The V and J genes are TRBV7-9 and TRBJ1-4; possibly TRBD1 for D (5 bases). The V gene's germline CDR1 is SEHNR and CDR2 FQNEAQ (reference sequence). V dropped 5 bases and J dropped 5 bases, with 18 bases sitting between them. The CDR3 totals 16 residues. The CDR3 DNA sequence: TGTGCCAGCAGCGTCTATGGCAGGGAGAAGAATGAAAAACTGTTTTTT. This codes for CASSVYGREKNEKLFF.

This clonotype was seen more than once but under ten times. The rearrangement uses TRBV5-4 and TRBJ1-4, with D possibly being TRBD1 (5 bases). Per the germline V gene, CDR1 is SGHNT and CDR2 is YYREEE (reference sequence). The V and J ends lost 7 bases and 5 bases respectively, with 12 bases between them. This CDR3 has 13 residues. The CDR3 coding sequence is TGTGCCAGCGCCATCCAGGGAAATGAAAAACTGTTTTTT. It is translated as CASAIQGNEKLFF.